This TCR beta chain was documented in a study of PD-1 blockade in mismatch repair-deficient tumors. Using immunoSEQ multiplex PCR, the repertoire was profiled, and TCRdb retains in-frame clones only, with some absent. The table records roughly 110,000 clones, around 80% of them present only once. The ends lost 9 bases at V and 5 bases at J; junction bases unmatched: 6. The V gene's germline CDR1 is SNHLY and CDR2 FYNNEI. The CDR3 totals 13 residues. The clonotype originates from an adult with mismatch repair-deficient cancer. The chain employs TRBV2 and TRBJ2-2, with TRBD1 identical over 7 bases. The source was peripheral blood, collected approximately 60 weeks after starting pembrolizumab. Written as DNA, the CDR3 is TGTGCCAGTCGACAGGGAGAAACCGGGGAGCTGTTTTTT. Translation: CASRQGETGELFF.